The entry that follows covers one T cell receptor beta chain sequence. Original analysis: From reference gene primer amplification, estimates of nucleated cell counts were derived. Libraries were prepared by immunoSEQ multiplex PCR; TCRdb keeps only in-frame clonotypes and omits some of them. V and J calls and clone size are as listed in that table; D and trimming were resolved from the DNA. The top ten hold 2.4% of the sample, which has about 220,000 clones, 65% to 90% seen once. The sample belongs to a study of blood T cell repertoires in COVID-19. On the study more broadly: Samples came from the United States, Italy and Spain, spanning acute and convalescent COVID-19. From T cells, B-cell-depleted T cells, or PBMCs came the material, which was cDNA or gDNA.

This CDR3 region has 18 residues. V shed 0 bases and J 5 bases; nucleotides not matched to a gene: 14. The V gene's germline CDR1 is SGHKS and CDR2 YYEKEE (reference sequence). Seattle-derived patients entered the study during active infection and were followed longitudinally. Sequencing was carried out using peripheral blood. The rearrangement uses TRBV5-5 and TRBJ2-5, with TRBD2 identical over 9 bases. The TCR was taken from a woman aged 70-85 years with COVID-19, enrolled during active disease. The CDR3 nucleotides are TGTGCCAGCAGCTTGGCCTCGGCGGGGGGGCCGGGAAGGGAGACCCAGTACTTC. Amino acid sequence: CASSLASAGGPGRETQYF.